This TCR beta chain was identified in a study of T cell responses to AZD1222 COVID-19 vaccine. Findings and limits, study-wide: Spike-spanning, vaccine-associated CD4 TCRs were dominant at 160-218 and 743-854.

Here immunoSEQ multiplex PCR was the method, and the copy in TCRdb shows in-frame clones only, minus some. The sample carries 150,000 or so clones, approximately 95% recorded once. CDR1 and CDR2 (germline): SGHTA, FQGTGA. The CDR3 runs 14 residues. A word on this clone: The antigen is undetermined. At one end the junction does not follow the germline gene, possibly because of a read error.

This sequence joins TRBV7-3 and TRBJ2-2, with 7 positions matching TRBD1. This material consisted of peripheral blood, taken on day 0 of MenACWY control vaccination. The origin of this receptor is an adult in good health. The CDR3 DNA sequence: TGTGCCAGCAGCGTAACGACAGGGTTTGGGGAGCTGTTTTTT. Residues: CASSVTTGFGELFF.